The 12 T cell receptor beta chains in this list originate from one sample, sequenced in a study of shared clonotypes between healthy human individuals. CD45RO-negative cells were positively selected for CCR7, leaving out terminally differentiated effector memory CD45RA+ cells. Produced via immunoSEQ multiplex PCR; TCRdb's table is partial and in-frame only. This table holds approximately 600,000 clones, approximately 95% found once. Sample: naive CD8+ T cells sorted from blood. Source of these receptors: a woman between 25 and 40 years old in good health.

This chain uses TRBV4-2 with TRBJ2-7; D might be TRBD2 (6 bases). V lost 0 bases, J lost 2 bases, and 20 bases lay in between. Germline assignment: CDR1 LGHNA and CDR2 YNFKEQ. The CDR3 extends over 18 amino acids. The CDR3 region has the DNA TGTGCCAGCAGCCAAGATCGACGGGAGATATGGTCCGCCTACGAGCAGTACTTC. It specifies CASSQDRREIWSAYEQYF.

Here the CDR3 reads CASSEWSGSPLHF. CDR3 bases: TGTGCCAGCAGTGAATGGTCGGGGTCACCCCTCCACTTT. V gene TRBV25-1 combines with J gene TRBJ1-6; D not resolved. CDR3 length: 13 residues. V shed 1 base and J shed 10 bases, with 8 bases lying between them. CDR1 and CDR2 (germline): MGHDK, SYGVNS. Filled out from reference TRBV25-1 and TRBJ1-6, the complete variable domain reads EADIYQTPRYLVIGTGKKITLECSQTMGHDKMYWYQQDPGMELHLIHYSYGVNSTEKGDLSSESTVSRIRTEHFPLTLESARPSHTSQYLCASSEWSGSPLHFGNGTRLTVT.

The genes are TRBV4-1 and TRBJ1-5; D is ambiguous. Trimming shortened V by 2 bases and J by 5 bases, and 7 bases separated the two germline ends. Germline V gives CDR1 MGHRA, CDR2 YSYEKL. This CDR3 is built from 13 residues. The CDR3, as DNA: TGCGCCAGCAGCCAAACGTACGATCAGCCCCAGCATTTT. This gives the protein CASSQTYDQPQHF.

The chain has TRBV28 and TRBJ1-1; maybe TRBD1 (6 bases). Looked up from germline, CDR1 is MDHEN and CDR2 is SYDVKM. The CDR3 contains 14 residues. Deletions cut 4 bases from V and 6 bases from J, with 15 bases between. Written as DNA, the CDR3 is TGTGCCAGCAGTTCCCCCCGGGAGGGGGCTGAAGCTTTCTTT. Its translation: CASSSPREGAEAFF.

The rearrangement links TRBV27 to TRBJ2-3; D may be TRBD2 (5 bases). Trimming left V 8 bases short and J 4 bases short, with 13 bases between. The CDR3 loop spans 13 amino acids. The germline gives CDR1 MNHEY, CDR2 SMNVEV (reference sequence). The CDR3 nucleotides read TGTGCCAGCTCTTTAGGGAGCCCAGATACGCAGTATTTT. Protein sequence: CASSLGSPDTQYF.

The rearrangement joins TRBV6-1 to TRBJ2-5; D is unresolved. Trimming stripped 7 bases from V and 1 base from J, with 16 bases between. The V gene's germline CDR1 is MNHNS and CDR2 SASEGT. This CDR3 is built from 15 residues. The CDR3 loop is CASTGRESIQETQYF. The CDR3 bases are TGTGCCAGCACGGGTAGGGAATCGATCCAAGAGACCCAGTACTTC.

The chain uses TRBV28 and TRBJ1-1, with D possibly matching TRBD1 (5 bases). CDR3 length: 13 amino acids. Germline V gives CDR1 MDHEN, CDR2 SYDVKM. V was trimmed by 7 bases and J by 6 bases, leaving 15 bases between them. The CDR3 nucleotides read TGTGCCAGCACCCCCGCCGGGGCCCCTGAAGCTTTCTTT. The encoded protein is CASTPAGAPEAFF.

The genes are TRBV19 and TRBJ1-1; D is unresolved. Trimming took 5 bases from V and 1 from J, leaving 14 bases between them. Germline V CDR1 and CDR2: LNHDA, SQIVND (reference sequence). The CDR3 is 15 amino acids. CDR3 in amino acids: CASSPLGGSNTEAFF. In nucleotides, the CDR3 is TGTGCCAGTAGTCCCCTGGGAGGATCGAACACTGAAGCTTTCTTT.

V gene TRBV13 combines with J gene TRBJ2-1; D remains unclear. V gave up 5 bases and J gave up 5 bases, with 10 bases separating them. Germline CDR1 PRHDT, CDR2 FYEKMQ (reference sequence). The CDR3 extends over 13 amino acids. This CDR3 reads CASSPPTDNEQFF. CDR3 nucleotides: TGTGCCAGCAGCCCCCCGACCGACAATGAGCAGTTCTTC.

This chain links TRBV19 with TRBJ1-4; D is possibly TRBD1 (5 bases). V was shortened by 3 bases and J by 3 bases, with 11 bases between the two germline ends. The CDR3 length is 15 residues. CDR1 and CDR2 (germline): LNHDA, SQIVND (reference sequence). CDR3 protein: CASSIRGLSNEKLFF. CDR3 sequence (DNA): TGTGCCAGTAGTATTAGGGGTTTATCTAATGAAAAACTGTTTTTT.

V is TRBV27 and J is TRBJ2-6, with 7 nucleotides matching TRBD1. This CDR3 is built from 15 residues. Germline CDR1 is MNHEY and CDR2 is SMNVEV (reference sequence). V was clipped by 8 bases and J by 4 bases; unmatched bases: 8. CDR3 DNA: TGTGCCAGCGGTGTGACAGGGTACGGGGCCAACGTCCTGACTTTC. This sequence encodes CASGVTGYGANVLTF.

V and J are TRBV28 and TRBJ2-7; D remains ambiguous. Trimming removed 3 bases at V and 2 bases at J, with 11 bases between. The germline gives CDR1 MDHEN, CDR2 SYDVKM. CDR3 length: 14 amino acids. The chain's CDR3 is CASSFDNDAYEQYF. The DNA of the CDR3 is TGTGCCAGCAGTTTCGACAACGACGCCTACGAGCAGTACTTC.